This T cell receptor (beta chain) was recovered during a study of blood T cell repertoires in COVID-19. Study as a whole: The study drew acute and convalescent COVID-19 samples from the United States, Italy and Spain. The cDNA or gDNA used as material had been derived from T cells, B-cell-depleted T cells, or PBMCs.

In the authors' workflow: By means of reference gene primer amplification, nucleated cell counts were estimated. Assay used: immunoSEQ multiplex PCR; TCRdb lists only in-frame clones, some missing. That table gives V, J and clone size, and the DNA gave D and trimming. The sample has over 200,000 clones; about 88% are singletons. The junction had 8 bases not matched to a gene; V was cut back by 4 bases and J by 4 bases. The germline gives CDR1 SGHNT, CDR2 YYREEE (reference sequence). The CDR3 covers 16 residues. This sequence was found in a woman aged 60-75 years with acute or convalescent COVID-19. V gene TRBV5-4 combines with J gene TRBJ1-4; TRBD1 matches at 9 bases. The sequencing sample was made of peripheral blood. The CDR3 loop is CASSARPGQGNEKLFF. In DNA form, the CDR3 reads TGTGCCAGCAGCGCGCGACCGGGACAGGGTAATGAAAAACTGTTTTTT.